These T cell receptor beta chains were read from a single sample in a study of cytomegalovirus exposure and HLA in healthy donors. Generated by immunoSEQ multiplex PCR, the TCRdb table keeps only in-frame clones and is missing some. The repertoire holds some 140,000 clones, around three quarters seen once, with around 4.1% in the top ten. The sample was PBMCs. The receptors here all came from a woman between 40 and 50 years old in good health and CMV-seronegative. Each CDR3 is given with its conserved first and last residue. A D gene is named only where the DNA matches it firmly. Expanded clones get a size class; other rows say once, few or many, or leave the size out.

clone size,V gene,J gene,D gene,CDR3 protein,CDR3 DNA
NA,TRBV5-5,TRBJ2-7,NA,CASSLGQGDEQYF,TGTGCCAGCAGCTTGGGGCAGGGTGACGAGCAGTACTTC
NA,TRBV7-9,TRBJ1-1,NA,CASSLMVSSRTEAFF,TGTGCCAGCAGCTTAATGGTTTCATCCAGGACTGAAGCTTTCTTT
NA,TRBV30,TRBJ1-1,NA,CAWSWQGTEAFF,TGTGCCTGGAGTTGGCAGGGGACTGAAGCTTTCTTT
once,TRBV9,TRBJ2-6,NA,CASSPRSSGANVLTF,TGTGCCAGCAGCCCCCGCAGCTCTGGGGCCAACGTCCTGACTTTC
NA,TRBV7-8,TRBJ1-5,TRBD1,CASSLRAGGQGDQPQHF,TGTGCCAGCAGCTTAAGGGCGGGGGGACAGGGCGATCAGCCCCAGCATTTT
NA,TRBV6-4,TRBJ2-1,NA,CASSKTRESYNEQFF,TGTGCCAGCAGTAAGACACGTGAATCCTACAATGAGCAGTTCTTC
NA,TRBV2,TRBJ2-7,TRBD1,CASSRQGPTYEQYF,TGTGCCAGCAGTCGACAGGGGCCAACCTACGAGCAGTACTTC
NA,TRBV5-8,TRBJ2-7,NA,CASSLDFVEAYEQYF,TGTGCCAGCAGCTTGGACTTCGTTGAGGCCTACGAGCAGTACTTC
NA,TRBV5-1,TRBJ2-4,NA,CASSLAVRSLGAKNIQYF,TGCGCCAGCAGCTTGGCCGTTAGGAGTCTCGGGGCCAAAAACATTCAGTACTTC
NA,TRBV10-3,TRBJ1-5,TRBD1,CAISELETGEGQPQHF,TGTGCCATCAGTGAGTTGGAGACAGGGGAGGGACAGCCCCAGCATTTT